Following are 28 T cell receptor beta chains from one sample sequenced in a study of Ad26.COV2.S vaccination and SARS-CoV-2 variants. TCRdb's copy holds only in-frame clones and misses some; the assay was immunoSEQ multiplex PCR. The sample has about 370,000 clones; roughly nine tenths are singletons. Sample treatment: some 19 received Ad26.COV2.S at low or high dose, single or two shots; 5 received placebo; per-sample allocation not given. Material that was analyzed had been drawn on day 63 after the first vaccine or placebo injection. The material sequenced was peripheral blood, taken in a trial of Ad26.COV2.S vaccine versus placebo. All receptors come from a person between 18 and 65 years old who received the Ad26.COV2.S COVID-19 vaccine or a placebo.

CDR3 in amino acids: CASSQGFYEQYF. The CDR3 nucleotides read TGTGCCAGCAGCCAAGGGTTTTACGAGCAGTACTTC. The genes are TRBV3-1 (or the pseudogene TRBV3-2) and TRBJ2-7; no firm D call. CDR3 length: 12 residues. The germline CDR1 and CDR2 sequences are LGHDT and YNNKEL (reference sequence). Trimming stripped 1 base from V and 4 bases from J, with 5 bases between.

The chain combines TRBV6-5 with TRBJ2-5; 7 bases agree with TRBD1. The CDR3 covers 14 residues. J gave up 4 bases and V 2 bases, and 4 bases lay outside the gene matches. Germline assignment: CDR1 MNHEY and CDR2 SVGAGI. CDR3 coding DNA: TGTGCCAGCAGTTACAGAGGGGGCGGAGAGACCCAGTACTTC. This codes for CASSYRGGGETQYF.

V usage is TRBV19 and J usage is TRBJ1-1; 10 bases are a match to TRBD1. Trimming cost V 9 bases and J 5 bases; bases outside gene matches: 24. Germline V gene data show CDR1 as LNHDA and CDR2 as SQIVND (reference sequence). CDR3 length equals 19 residues. CDR3 sequence: CARPCWDRGPNRGWTEAFF. CDR3 DNA sequence: TGTGCCAGACCTTGCTGGGACAGGGGCCCTAATAGAGGTTGGACTGAAGCTTTCTTT.

J is TRBJ1-2 and V is TRBV4-1; 9 nucleotides match TRBD1. Germline values: CDR1 MGHRA, CDR2 YSYEKL. CDR3 length equals 14 residues. V shed 3 bases and J 6 bases; nucleotides not matched to a gene: 5. Written as DNA, the CDR3 is TGCGCCAGCAGCCAGGGACAGGGAGGAGATGGCTACACCTTC. Its protein product is CASSQGQGGDGYTF.

This chain links TRBV7-2 with TRBJ2-3; 7 nucleotides line up with TRBD1. V shed 1 base, J shed 4 bases, and the junction held 2 bases outside the gene matches. This CDR3 is 14 amino acids long. Germline V gives CDR1 SGHTA, CDR2 FQGNSA. The CDR3 protein is CASSLGDRADTQYF. DNA of the CDR3: TGTGCCAGCAGCTTAGGAGACAGGGCAGATACGCAGTATTTT.

The V and J genes are TRBV5-4 and TRBJ2-1; 9 bases fit TRBD1. This CDR3 has 13 residues. The J segment lost 15 bases and the V segment lost 4 bases, leaving 11 bases of the junction unmatched. Germline values: CDR1 SGHNT, CDR2 YYREEE (reference sequence). The chain's CDR3 is CASSQPPGQGLFF. The CDR3 bases are TGTGCCAGCAGCCAACCCCCGGGACAGGGTCTGTTCTTC.

The table lists this clone with many counts. The chain recombines TRBV5-1 with TRBJ2-7; 8 nucleotides agree with TRBD1. The CDR3 sequence is 14 residues long. From germline, CDR1 is SGHRS and CDR2 YFSETQ. The ends lost 0 bases at V and 7 bases at J; junction bases unmatched: 6. The DNA for the CDR3 is TGCGCCAGCAGCTTGGCCCAGGGGGCACATGAGCAGTACTTC. Translation: CASSLAQGAHEQYF. Filled out from reference TRBV5-1 and TRBJ2-7, the complete variable domain reads KAGVTQTPRYLIKTRGQQVTLSCSPISGHRSVSWYQQTPGQGLQFLFEYFSETQRNKGNFPGRFSGRQFSNSRSEMNVSTLELGDSALYLCASSLAQGAHEQYFGPGTRLTVT.

The chain is built from TRBV6-2 or TRBV6-3 and TRBJ2-3, with D perhaps matching TRBD1 (5 bases). The V end lost 2 bases, the J end lost 6 bases, and 9 bases lay between the germline ends. The CDR3 is 13 residues long. Germline V gene lookup returns CDR1 MNHEY and CDR2 SVGEGT. Here the CDR3 DNA reads TGTGCCAGCAGTTACGAGGACAAGGATACGCAGTATTTT. Residues: CASSYEDKDTQYF.

The chain is built from TRBV7-6 and TRBJ2-2; TRBD2 matches at 8 bases. The germline V gene has CDR1 SGHVS and CDR2 FNYEAQ. The CDR3 runs 17 residues. V lost 4 bases and J lost 3; bases outside the gene matches: 10. The CDR3 sequence: CASSSPSRGGDTGELFF. The DNA of the CDR3 is TGTGCCAGCAGCTCTCCCAGCCGGGGGGGAGACACCGGGGAGCTGTTTTTT.

This clone appeared a single time. This chain links TRBV21-1 with TRBJ2-3; TRBD2 was called by the table and not checked on the DNA. TRBV21-1 is a documented pseudogene. There are 17 residues in the CDR3. The CDR3 loop is CASSPGRGGPRTDTQYF. The CDR3, as DNA: TGTGCCAGCAGCCCAGGACGGGGGGGCCCCCGCACAGATACGCAGTATTTT.

The chain uses TRBV15 and TRBJ2-1; 7 positions agree with TRBD1. The CDR3 length is 16 residues. Germline trimming cut 0 bases from V and 4 bases from J; bases unmatched to any gene: 6. CDR1 LNHNV and CDR2 YYDKDF come from the germline V gene (reference sequence). CDR3 amino acids: CATSRDLGTEYNEQFF. CDR3 DNA: TGTGCCACCAGCAGAGATCTCGGGACAGAGTACAATGAGCAGTTCTTC.

This chain joins TRBV6-1 and TRBJ2-7; 8 bases match TRBD2. The CDR3 covers 15 residues. The J segment lost 0 bases and the V segment lost 3 bases, leaving 4 bases of the junction unmatched. Germline V gives CDR1 MNHNS, CDR2 SASEGT. In DNA form, the CDR3 reads TGTGCCAGCAGTGATAAGCGGGGGCGCTCCTACGAGCAGTACTTC. This gives the protein CASSDKRGRSYEQYF.

The chain couples TRBV6-5 to TRBJ2-5, with D possibly called TRBD1 or TRBD2 (6 bases each). The CDR3 covers 13 residues. Germline CDR1 reads MNHEY; CDR2 reads SVGAGI. The V gene lost 1 base and the J gene lost 5 bases, with 8 bases spanning the gap. CDR3 in amino acids: CASSYLGGETQYF. In nucleotides, the CDR3 is TGTGCCAGCAGTTACTTAGGGGGGGAGACCCAGTACTTC.

This chain joins TRBV2 and TRBJ1-6; D is unresolved. Per germline, CDR1 SNHLY and CDR2 FYNNEI. The CDR3 spans 14 residues. Trimming pared 4 bases from V and 8 bases from J, leaving 12 bases between. The CDR3 loop reads CASSVGPPHSPLHF. CDR3 bases: TGTGCCAGCAGTGTTGGCCCTCCCCATTCACCCCTCCACTTT.

J is TRBJ2-1 and V is TRBV3-1 (or the pseudogene TRBV3-2); D remains ambiguous. CDR1 is LGHDT and CDR2 is YNNKEL in the germline V gene (reference sequence). The V end was cut by 4 bases, the J end by 4 bases, with 11 bases between. This CDR3 is 14 amino acids long. CDR3 in amino acids: CASSPIDIYNEQFF. For the CDR3, the DNA is TGTGCCAGCAGCCCCATTGACATTTACAATGAGCAGTTCTTC.

V usage is TRBV29-1 and J usage is TRBJ1-1; D gene uncertain. The CDR3 spans 10 residues. V lost 7 bases and J 0 bases, leaving 3 bases between the germline ends. Germline V lookup: CDR1 SQVTM, CDR2 ANQGSEA. CDR3 protein: CSAVNTEAFF. CDR3 nucleotides: TGCAGCGCCGTGAACACTGAAGCTTTCTTT.

As concerns this clone: Other DNA variants within this sample encode the same CDR3. This rearrangement joins TRBV19 to TRBJ1-2; 7 bases match TRBD1. Germline CDR1 is LNHDA and CDR2 is SQIVND (reference sequence). V dropped 3 bases and J dropped 4; count of bases not matched to a gene: 2. This CDR3 is built from 13 residues. CDR3: CASSIGTVYGYTF. The CDR3 DNA reads TGTGCCAGTAGTATCGGGACAGTCTATGGCTACACCTTC.

This clone was observed once. The chain links TRBV5-1 to TRBJ2-5, with TRBD2 matching 15 bases. J was trimmed by 2 bases and V by 4 bases; bases with no gene match: 9. Germline CDR1 reads SGHRS; CDR2 reads YFSETQ. The CDR3 covers 18 residues. The CDR3 loop is CASSPGTSGGLGQETQYF. The CDR3, as DNA: TGCGCCAGCAGCCCCGGGACTAGCGGGGGGCTGGGACAAGAGACCCAGTACTTC. The whole variable domain, filled in from reference TRBV5-1 and TRBJ2-5, reads KAGVTQTPRYLIKTRGQQVTLSCSPISGHRSVSWYQQTPGQGLQFLFEYFSETQRNKGNFPGRFSGRQFSNSRSEMNVSTLELGDSALYLCASSPGTSGGLGQETQYFGPGTRLLVL.

The gene calls are TRBV6-5 and TRBJ2-7; D perhaps matches TRBD2 (7 bases). Trimming left V 6 bases short and J 0 bases short, with 12 bases between. Looked up from germline, CDR1 is MNHEY and CDR2 is SVGAGI. The CDR3 length is 14 residues. The CDR3 coding sequence is TGTGCCAGCAGGCAAGGGGGGGGCTCCTACGAGCAGTACTTC. It specifies CASRQGGGSYEQYF.

This chain uses TRBV7-9 with TRBJ1-2; 7 bases line up with TRBD1. CDR1 and CDR2 (germline): SEHNR, FQNEAQ (reference sequence). J gave up 8 bases and V 3 bases, and 15 bases lay outside the gene matches. The CDR3 is 16 amino acids. The CDR3 region is CASSLIPEETGYGYTF. The CDR3 DNA follows: TGTGCCAGCAGCTTGATCCCGGAAGAGACAGGGTACGGCTACACCTTC.

V gene TRBV6-1 combines with J gene TRBJ1-5; D call uncertain. The V end lost 1 base, the J end lost 6 bases, and 16 bases lay between the germline ends. Germline CDR1 and CDR2: MNHNS and SASEGT. The CDR3 has 16 residues. The CDR3 DNA sequence: TGTGCCAGCAGTGAAGGTACCTGGGTTCAAGGTCAGCCCCAGCATTTT. Amino acids: CASSEGTWVQGQPQHF.

This clone was observed a single time. This chain links TRBV1 with TRBJ1-5. TRBV1 has pseudogene status. CDR3 size: 9 residues. The chain's CDR3 is CTSSQEMHF. DNA of the CDR3: TGCACCAGCAGCCAAGAGATGCATTTT.

The chain couples TRBV7-9 to TRBJ1-4; TRBD1 might be the D (5 bases). Germline loops: CDR1 SEHNR, CDR2 FQNEAQ (reference sequence). Trimming removed 5 bases from V and 0 bases from J, with 13 bases in between. The CDR3 is 16 residues long. CDR3 nucleotides: TGTGCCAGCAGCCACCTTGTAGGGGCAACTAATGAAAAACTGTTTTTT. The encoded protein is CASSHLVGATNEKLFF. Full variable domain (rest looked up from reference TRBV7-9 and TRBJ1-4): DTGVSQNPRHKITKRGQNVTFRCDPISEHNRLYWYRQTLGQGPEFLTYFQNEAQLEKSRLLSDRFSAERPKGSFSTLEIQRTEQGDSAMYLCASSHLVGATNEKLFFGSGTQLSVL.

The chain carries TRBV6-1 and TRBJ2-4; possible D gene TRBD1, 6 bases. The germline V gene has CDR1 MNHNS and CDR2 SASEGT. Trimming took off 0 bases at V and 0 bases at J, with 15 bases between the two ends. The CDR3 contains 18 residues. As DNA, the CDR3 is TGTGCCAGCAGTGAAGCGAGGCCCGACAGGCTAGCCAAAAACATTCAGTACTTC. Its protein product is CASSEARPDRLAKNIQYF.

The CDR3 region is CASSEGPRVTEAFF. DNA for the CDR3: TGTGCCAGCAGTGAAGGGCCGCGGGTCACTGAAGCTTTCTTT. The chain combines TRBV2 with TRBJ1-1; D gene unclear. The CDR3 spans 14 residues. The germline V gene has CDR1 SNHLY and CDR2 FYNNEI. V lost 1 base and J lost 4, with 10 bases in between.

The chain uses TRBV6-5 and TRBJ1-2, with a possible D match to TRBD1 (5 bases). The ends were cut back, 2 bases at V and 4 bases at J, with 11 bases in the middle. The CDR3 runs to 14 residues. Germline V gene lookup returns CDR1 MNHEY and CDR2 SVGAGI. The CDR3 coding sequence is TGTGCCAGCAGTTACGGGGGGATGAGCTATGGCTACACCTTC. Encoded protein: CASSYGGMSYGYTF.

V is TRBV6-6 and J is TRBJ1-4; D perhaps matches TRBD1 (6 bases). V lost 6 bases and J lost 8, with 13 bases in between. The CDR3 totals 13 residues. The germline gives CDR1 MNHNY, CDR2 SVGAGI (reference sequence). The CDR3 loop reads CASRPRGREKLFF. CDR3 nucleotide sequence: TGTGCCAGCAGACCCAGGGGCCGGGAAAAACTGTTTTTT.

This clone was recorded once. A read error may produce the germline difference seen at one junction end. This chain links TRBV5-6 with TRBJ1-2; tentative D call: TRBD1 (6 bases). Germline V CDR1 and CDR2: SGHDT, YYEEEE. The length of the CDR3 is 14 residues. Here the CDR3 DNA reads TGTGCCAGCAGCCCGGATAACGGACAGCGCCTGGGGGTCTTC. Its translation is CASSPDNGQRLGVF.